Detailed here is one T cell receptor (beta chain). Its antigen is currently unknown. These data come from a study of cytomegalovirus exposure and HLA in healthy donors. The study's findings and limits: Highly shared sequence variants in one cluster were likely a sequencing artifact.

This CDR3 has 20 amino acids. V shed 2 bases, J shed 2 bases, and the junction held 20 bases outside the gene matches. Germline V gene sequence: CDR1 SGHRS, CDR2 YFSETQ. Both 60 Vbeta primers and 13 Jbeta primers went into the PCR. The table came from immunoSEQ multiplex PCR; TCRdb's copy has only in-frame clones and leaves some out. Reported are tens of thousands of clones; the ten largest clones contain less than 20%. The clonotype originates from a man in his fifties or sixties in good health and CMV-seropositive. This sequence joins TRBV5-1 and TRBJ1-1; 8 bases are shared with TRBD1. Specimen: PBMCs. The CDR3 bases are TGCGCCAGCAGCTTAAGTCCCGCGACAGGGGACTTCGGTGGAAACACTGAAGCTTTCTTT. Translated, it gives CASSLSPATGDFGGNTEAFF.